The entry below gives a single T cell receptor beta chain sequence along with its context. The antigen is unknown. This sample is part of a study of cytomegalovirus exposure and HLA in healthy donors. Overall study results and limits: It was reported that the classifier diagnosed cytomegalovirus status with high specificity and sensitivity in both the original and validation cohorts.

PCR primers comprised 60 Vbeta and 13 Jbeta primers. Clones were read by immunoSEQ multiplex PCR, and TCRdb kept only the in-frame ones, dropping some. This table lists approximately 120,000 clones. The CDR3 totals 11 residues. CDR1 and CDR2 (germline): SGHVS, FQNEAQ. With 4 bases removed from V and 13 bases from J, the gap between germline ends came to 13 bases. This sequence originates from a young man in good health and CMV-seronegative. Sequencing was performed on PBMCs. The genes are TRBV7-8 and TRBJ1-2; a weak D match, TRBD1 (5 bases). The DNA for the CDR3 is TGTGCCAGCAGCTCATGGGGGGTGGCCACCTTC. Its translation is CASSSWGVATF.